This T cell receptor beta chain came from a study of technical replicates of blood from four donors. Only in-frame clones appear in the TCRdb table, and some are missing; sequencing was by immunoSEQ multiplex PCR. The sample holds tens of thousands of clones, roughly 98% seen once. Germline lookup yields CDR1 SGHNT and CDR2 YENEEA. The CDR3 has 14 amino acids. Trimming shortened V by 5 bases and J by 1 base, and 8 bases separated the two germline ends. Sample: T cells isolated from PBMCs. The sequence was collected from a human donor in good health. The chain combines TRBV11-3 with TRBJ2-2; a possible D gene is TRBD2 (5 bases). The CDR3 loop reads CASSPAGNTGELFF. CDR3 DNA sequence: TGTGCCAGCAGCCCTGCGGGGAACACCGGGGAGCTGTTTTTT.